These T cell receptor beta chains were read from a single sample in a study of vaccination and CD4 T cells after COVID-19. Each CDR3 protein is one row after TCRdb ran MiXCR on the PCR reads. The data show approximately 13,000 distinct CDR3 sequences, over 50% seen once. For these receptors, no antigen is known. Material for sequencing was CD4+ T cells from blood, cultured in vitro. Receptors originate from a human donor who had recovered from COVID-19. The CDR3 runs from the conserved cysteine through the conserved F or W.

CDR3: CASSFRGGNGYTF; V: TRBV27; J: TRBJ1-2
CDR3: CASSYSLAPSYEQYF; V: TRBV6-2/TRBV6-3; J: TRBJ2-7
CDR3: CASSLGGQGDTGELFF; V: TRBV7-2; J: TRBJ2-2
CDR3: CASRSGRPSNQPQHF; V: TRBV12-2; J: TRBJ1-5
CDR3: CASSLAGTRTETQYF; V: TRBV5-1; J: TRBJ2-5
CDR3: CATSDPGTGYNEQFF; V: TRBV24-1; J: TRBJ2-1
CDR3: CASSPRDPTWEQYF; V: TRBV6-1; J: TRBJ2-7
CDR3: CASRQQGAGNQPQHF; V: TRBV6-1; J: TRBJ1-5
CDR3: CSATDALVDEQFF; V: TRBV20-1; J: TRBJ2-1
CDR3: CAWSRERGGSNEQFF; V: TRBV30; J: TRBJ2-1
CDR3: CASSALGVGREKLFF; V: TRBV25-1; J: TRBJ1-4
CDR3: CASSSLHLLGTEAFF; V: TRBV28; J: TRBJ1-1
CDR3: CASSRQGMTSSNTEAFF; V: TRBV19; J: TRBJ1-1
CDR3: CAIPSVGVQETQYF; V: TRBV7-7; J: TRBJ2-5
CDR3: CASSLGYEQKGYTF; V: TRBV5-1; J: TRBJ1-2
CDR3: CASSLGQAEGNIQYF; V: TRBV27; J: TRBJ2-4
CDR3: CASSLTTLSPGLSTDTQYF; V: TRBV28; J: TRBJ2-3
CDR3: CATSDSTTLTPYNEQFF; V: TRBV24-1; J: TRBJ2-1
CDR3: CSARDLTPRDTSSSYEQYF; V: TRBV20-1; J: TRBJ2-7
CDR3: CSVSGGEQYF; V: TRBV20-1; J: TRBJ2-7
CDR3: CASSQRSYEQYF; V: TRBV7-9; J: TRBJ2-7
CDR3: CASSLVGTDTQYF; V: TRBV28; J: TRBJ2-3
CDR3: CASSRRLAGGTNTGELFF; V: TRBV19; J: TRBJ2-2
CDR3: CASGQGSGNSPLHF; V: TRBV6-2/TRBV6-3; J: TRBJ1-6
CDR3: CASSEEIWRAFF; V: TRBV2; J: TRBJ1-1
CDR3: CSAKLQGSTDTQYF; V: TRBV20-1; J: TRBJ2-3
CDR3: CSAYQDTMFTEAFF; V: TRBV20-1; J: TRBJ1-1
CDR3: CSARMDSAGNEQFF; V: TRBV20-1; J: TRBJ2-1
CDR3: CASRSQGAPGPGGYGYTF; V: TRBV6-1; J: TRBJ1-2
CDR3: CSADIRASNQPQHF; V: TRBV20-1; J: TRBJ1-5
CDR3: CASSNRDNQSPDGYTF; V: TRBV7-9; J: TRBJ1-2
CDR3: CASSEKGAVTEAFF; V: TRBV28; J: TRBJ1-1
CDR3: CASRRTSDYNEQFF; V: TRBV6-2/TRBV6-3; J: TRBJ2-1
CDR3: CASSEGTGGYTEAFF; V: TRBV6-1; J: TRBJ1-1
CDR3: CASSYRDRSYGYTF; V: TRBV6-5; J: TRBJ1-2
CDR3: CASSYSGRTDTQYF; V: TRBV6-2/TRBV6-3; J: TRBJ2-3
CDR3: CAISTGTGVTEAFF; V: TRBV6-1; J: TRBJ1-1
CDR3: CSASRGRHYEQYF; V: TRBV20-1; J: TRBJ2-7